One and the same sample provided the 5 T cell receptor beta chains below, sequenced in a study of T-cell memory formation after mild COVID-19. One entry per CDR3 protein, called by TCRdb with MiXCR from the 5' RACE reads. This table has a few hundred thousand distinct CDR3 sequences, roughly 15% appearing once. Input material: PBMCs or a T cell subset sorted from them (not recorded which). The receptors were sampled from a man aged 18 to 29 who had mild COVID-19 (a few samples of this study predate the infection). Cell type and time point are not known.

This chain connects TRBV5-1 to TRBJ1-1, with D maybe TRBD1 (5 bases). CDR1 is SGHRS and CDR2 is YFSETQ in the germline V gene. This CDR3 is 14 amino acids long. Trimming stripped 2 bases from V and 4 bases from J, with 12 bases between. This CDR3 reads CASSFQGRRTEAFF. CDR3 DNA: TGCGCCAGCAGCTTTCAGGGACGCCGCACTGAAGCTTTCTTT.

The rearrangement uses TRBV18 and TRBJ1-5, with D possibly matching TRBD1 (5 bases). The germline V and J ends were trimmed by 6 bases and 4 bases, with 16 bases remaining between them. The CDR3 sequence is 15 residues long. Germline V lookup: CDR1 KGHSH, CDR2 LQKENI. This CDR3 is CASSPESGANQPQHF. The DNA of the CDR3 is TGTGCCAGCTCGCCTGAGTCTGGGGCGAATCAGCCCCAGCATTTT.

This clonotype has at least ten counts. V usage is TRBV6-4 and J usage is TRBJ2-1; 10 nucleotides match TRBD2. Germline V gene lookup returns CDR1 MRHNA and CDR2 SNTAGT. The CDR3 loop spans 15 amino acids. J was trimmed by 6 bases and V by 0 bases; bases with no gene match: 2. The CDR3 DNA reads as TGTGCCAGCAGTGACTCAGCGGGGGGGCCCAATGAGCAGTTCTTC. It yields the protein CASSDSAGGPNEQFF.

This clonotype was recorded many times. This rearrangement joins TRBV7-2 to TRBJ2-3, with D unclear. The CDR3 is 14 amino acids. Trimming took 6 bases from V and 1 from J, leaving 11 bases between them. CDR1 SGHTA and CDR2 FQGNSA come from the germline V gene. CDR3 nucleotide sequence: TGTGCCAGCAGTTTACGGCAGGGCACAGATACGCAGTATTTT. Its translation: CASSLRQGTDTQYF.

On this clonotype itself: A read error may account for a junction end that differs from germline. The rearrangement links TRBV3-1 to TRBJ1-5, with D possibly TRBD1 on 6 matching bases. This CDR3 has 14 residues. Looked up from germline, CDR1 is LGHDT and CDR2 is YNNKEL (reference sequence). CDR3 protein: CASSEDGGAQPQHF. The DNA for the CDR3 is TGTGCCAGCAGCGAAGACGGGGGGGCTCAGCCCCAGCATTTT.